Below, 26 T cell receptor beta chains from the same sample are listed, as sequenced in a study of T cell responses to AZD1222 COVID-19 vaccine (dated by TCRdb to about 2021). The time point label, read with the paper, signifies: baseline before first vaccination. The receptor library was made with the immunoSEQ multiplex PCR assay. Entries here come from immuneACCESS through TCRdb and include only in-frame sequences with V and J called. Some clones fail to appear in such tables; in the studies checked, an unresolved V gene covers under half of the shortfall, and the cause of the remainder is unknown. For this sample the table gives tens of thousands of clones, of which roughly 82% were detected only once. The top ten clonotypes cover 8.7% of the sample. The material sequenced was peripheral blood, taken on day 0 of AZD1222 vaccination. The receptors were gathered from an adult in good health.

This clone has just a few counts. The V call is TRBV5-4, the J call TRBJ2-5; D is possibly TRBD1 (6 bases). Trimming shortened V by 6 bases and J by 2 bases, and 17 bases separated the two germline ends. The V gene's germline CDR1 is SGHNT and CDR2 YYREEE (reference sequence). CDR3 length: 15 amino acids. The CDR3 spells CASTGAAGVQETQYF. The CDR3 DNA sequence: TGTGCCAGCACCGGGGCGGCAGGGGTGCAAGAGACCCAGTACTTC. The full variable domain, its missing parts supplied by reference TRBV5-4 and TRBJ2-5, is ETGVTQSPTHLIKTRGQQVTLRCSSQSGHNTVSWYQQALGQGPQFIFQYYREEENGRGNFPPRFSGLQFPNYSSELNVNALELDDSALYLCASTGAAGVQETQYFGPGTRLLVL.

The chain couples TRBV9 to TRBJ2-5, with 12 positions matching TRBD2. There are 16 residues in the CDR3. Per germline, CDR1 SGDLS and CDR2 YYNGEE. V trimming: 4 bases; J trimming: 5 bases; junction bases outside the gene matches: 9. Here the CDR3 DNA reads TGTGCCAGCAGCCAGACTAGCGGGGGATTGGTGGAGACCCAGTACTTC. This translates into CASSQTSGGLVETQYF. Using reference TRBV9 and TRBJ2-5 for the parts outside the CDR3, the full variable domain is DSGVTQTPKHLITATGQRVTLRCSPRSGDLSVYWYQQSLDQGLQFLIQYYNGEERAKGNILERFSAQQFPDLHSELNLSSLELGDSALYFCASSQTSGGLVETQYFGPGTRLLVL.

The J gene is TRBJ2-3, the V gene TRBV10-3, with unresolved D. Trimming removed 4 bases at V and 1 base at J, with 3 bases between. The CDR3 extends over 12 amino acids. Per germline, CDR1 ENHRY and CDR2 SYGVKD. Written as DNA, the CDR3 is TGTGCCATCAGTGGGGGCACAGATACGCAGTATTTT. It yields the protein CAISGGTDTQYF.

This clone occurred a few times. This chain links TRBV6-5 with TRBJ1-2; D not resolved. V shed 0 bases and J shed 4 bases, with 15 bases lying between them. The CDR3 is 16 amino acids. The germline CDR1 and CDR2 sequences are MNHEY and SVGAGI. CDR3 sequence: CASSYSSGFSGYGYTF. Written as DNA, the CDR3 is TGTGCCAGCAGTTACTCGTCGGGGTTTTCAGGCTATGGCTACACCTTC.

J is TRBJ2-1 and V is TRBV19, with 8 bases aligning to TRBD1. V gave up 4 bases and J gave up 9 bases; unmatched junction bases: 8. The CDR3 loop spans 14 amino acids. Per germline, CDR1 LNHDA and CDR2 SQIVND (reference sequence). The CDR3 sequence: CASSTWDRWGEQFF. The CDR3 bases are TGTGCCAGTAGTACATGGGACAGGTGGGGTGAGCAGTTCTTC. Full variable domain (remainder filled in from reference TRBV19 and TRBJ2-1): DGGITQSPKYLFRKEGQNVTLSCEQNLNHDAMYWYRQDPGQGLRLIYYSQIVNDFQKGDIAEGYSVSREKKESFPLTVTSAQKNPTAFYLCASSTWDRWGEQFFGPGTRLTVL.

V gene TRBV5-1 combines with J gene TRBJ2-1; 9 bases fit TRBD1. Germline V gene data show CDR1 as SGHRS and CDR2 as YFSETQ. Losses at the gene ends were 3 bases for V and 4 bases for J; bases not matched to a gene: 14. The CDR3 totals 18 residues. The CDR3 sequence is CASSSSPAGTGKYNEQFF. The CDR3 DNA sequence: TGCGCCAGCAGCTCGTCCCCCGCCGGGACAGGGAAATACAATGAGCAGTTCTTC.

The rearrangement links TRBV29-1 to TRBJ2-1, with D possibly matching TRBD2 (6 bases). The V and J ends lost 6 bases and 7 bases respectively, with 16 bases between them. The germline V gene has CDR1 SQVTM and CDR2 ANQGSEA. The CDR3 runs to 13 residues. The CDR3 protein is CSVARTAGNEQFF. The CDR3 region has the DNA TGCAGCGTCGCAAGGACGGCGGGAAATGAGCAGTTCTTC.

As concerns this clone: This specimen includes other DNA sequences encoding the same CDR3. The chain has TRBV27 and TRBJ1-6; no firm D call. The CDR3 covers 15 residues. Germline-derived CDR1 and CDR2 are MNHEY and SMNVEV (reference sequence). The V and J ends lost 0 bases and 7 bases respectively, with 10 bases between them. The CDR3 nucleotides read TGTGCCAGCAGTTTATCATCGGGGAACAATTCACCCCTCCACTTT. It is translated as CASSLSSGNNSPLHF.

The V call is TRBV14, the J call TRBJ1-6, with D uncertain. Germline CDR1 and CDR2: SGHDN and FVKESK. The V and J ends lost 0 bases and 10 bases respectively, with 10 bases between them. This CDR3 contains 14 residues. CDR3 nucleotide sequence: TGTGCCAGCAGCCAAGAATCTAGGCGGTCACCCCTCCACTTT. Protein product: CASSQESRRSPLHF.

DNA of the CDR3: TGTGCCAGCAGACAAGCGGGAGGGGCTTTTGCTGAGCAGTTCTTC. This codes for CASRQAGGAFAEQFF. The chain employs TRBV7-2 and TRBJ2-1; 10 bases map to TRBD2. The V and J ends lost 6 bases and 9 bases, in that order; junction bases with no gene match: 11. The germline gives CDR1 SGHTA, CDR2 FQGNSA. This CDR3 spans 15 amino acids.

This clone showed up just a few times. The chain recombines TRBV7-9 with TRBJ2-1; D ambiguous. Germline V CDR1 and CDR2: SEHNR, FQNEAQ (reference sequence). V gave up 6 bases and J gave up 9 bases, with 9 bases separating them. The CDR3 is made up of 11 amino acids. CDR3 loop: CASRWSGEQFF. In DNA, the CDR3 is TGTGCCAGCAGGTGGTCTGGTGAGCAGTTCTTC. Variable domain in full (rest from reference TRBV7-9 and TRBJ2-1): DTGVSQNPRHKITKRGQNVTFRCDPISEHNRLYWYRQTLGQGPEFLTYFQNEAQLEKSRLLSDRFSAERPKGSFSTLEIQRTEQGDSAMYLCASRWSGEQFFGPGTRLTVL.

This rearrangement joins TRBV3-1 (or the pseudogene TRBV3-2) to TRBJ1-2, with D possibly matching TRBD1 (5 bases). The CDR3 is made up of 18 amino acids. From germline, CDR1 is LGHDT and CDR2 YNNKEL (reference sequence). V was shortened by 1 base and J by 5 bases, with 23 bases between the two germline ends. The CDR3 reads CASSQAGRLDPTNYGYTF. In nucleotides, the CDR3 is TGTGCCAGCAGCCAAGCAGGGCGGTTGGACCCAACCAATTATGGCTACACCTTC.

The V and J genes are TRBV2 and TRBJ1-5; D ambiguous. Trimming shortened V by 6 bases and J by 0 bases, and 9 bases separated the two germline ends. Germline-derived CDR1 and CDR2 are SNHLY and FYNNEI. The CDR3 loop spans 14 amino acids. The chain's CDR3 is CASSRTDSNQPQHF. The CDR3 bases are TGTGCCAGCAGCCGAACCGATAGCAATCAGCCCCAGCATTTT.

This clone was counted only a few times. The rearrangement links TRBV19 to TRBJ1-6; unclear D gene. Trimming removed 3 bases at V and 0 bases at J, with 9 bases between. This CDR3 comprises 16 residues. Germline values: CDR1 LNHDA, CDR2 SQIVND (reference sequence). DNA of the CDR3: TGTGCCAGTAGTATCGGTGGAAGCTCCTATAATTCACCCCTCCACTTT. It translates to CASSIGGSSYNSPLHF.

V is TRBV29-1 and J is TRBJ1-1, with 8 bases that match TRBD1. Per germline, CDR1 SQVTM and CDR2 ANQGSEA. The CDR3 is made up of 16 amino acids. V was pared by 6 bases and J by 3 bases, with 15 bases of the junction left unmatched. The CDR3 DNA follows: TGCAGCGTAGCTCGACCCTGGACAGGGTCGGACACTGAAGCTTTCTTT. Encoded protein: CSVARPWTGSDTEAFF. The variable domain in full, completed from reference TRBV29-1 and TRBJ1-1, reads SAVISQKPSRDICQRGTSLTIQCQVDSQVTMMFWYRQQPGQSLTLIATANQGSEATYESGFVIDKFPISRPNLTFSTLTVSNMSPEDSSIYLCSVARPWTGSDTEAFFGQGTRLTVV.

The rearrangement joins TRBV27 to TRBJ2-7; maybe TRBD1 (6 bases). This CDR3 contains 14 residues. V lost 5 bases and J 6 bases, leaving 17 bases between the germline ends. Germline values: CDR1 MNHEY, CDR2 SMNVEV (reference sequence). The CDR3 nucleotides are TGTGCCAGCAGTCCCCGTAGGGGGAGTGGCGAGCAGTACTTC. Translation gives CASSPRRGSGEQYF.

The gene calls are TRBV27 and TRBJ2-1, with D possibly being TRBD2 (6 bases). The CDR3 has 15 amino acids. Germline lookup yields CDR1 MNHEY and CDR2 SMNVEV (reference sequence). With 6 bases removed from V and 1 base from J, the gap between germline ends came to 13 bases. The CDR3: CASSQRRGSYNEQFF. Written as DNA, the CDR3 is TGTGCCAGCAGCCAGAGGCGGGGTTCCTACAATGAGCAGTTCTTC.

The rearrangement uses TRBV7-8 and TRBJ2-3, with D hard to call. Trimming stripped 8 bases from V and 3 bases from J, with 9 bases between. Germline V lookup: CDR1 SGHVS, CDR2 FQNEAQ. The CDR3 loop spans 12 amino acids. The DNA of the CDR3 is TGTGCCAGCGGCGTGATGACAGATACGCAGTATTTT. Translation: CASGVMTDTQYF.

The chain uses TRBV19 and TRBJ1-1, with D possibly TRBD1 on 5 matching bases. Germline V lookup: CDR1 LNHDA, CDR2 SQIVND (reference sequence). This CDR3 is 15 amino acids long. Deletions cut 1 base from V and 2 bases from J, with 11 bases between. CDR3 in DNA: TGTGCCAGTAGTATAGTGGGCAGGGCCAACACTGAAGCTTTCTTT. Translated, it gives CASSIVGRANTEAFF.

The chain carries TRBV7-8 and TRBJ1-1; TRBD1 matches 10 bases. V trimming: 5 bases; J trimming: 0 bases; junction bases outside the gene matches: 18. CDR3 length equals 20 residues. Germline loops: CDR1 SGHVS, CDR2 FQNEAQ. CDR3 nucleotides: TGTGCCAGCAGCCAGGAGGGACAGGGGTTTTTAGGTTACGTGAACACTGAAGCTTTCTTT. Amino acids: CASSQEGQGFLGYVNTEAFF.

V is TRBV29-1 and J is TRBJ2-7, with 7 bases aligning to TRBD1. The V gene's germline CDR1 is SQVTM and CDR2 ANQGSEA. This CDR3 has 11 amino acids. Trimming cost V 6 bases and J 2 bases; bases outside gene matches: 1. CDR3 nucleotides: TGCAGCGTACAGGGGACCTACGAGCAGTACTTC. Translation: CSVQGTYEQYF.

CDR3 in amino acids: CASSQGPHGLGSGNTIYF. For the CDR3, the DNA is TGCGCCAGCAGCCAAGGACCCCACGGGTTGGGGTCTGGAAACACCATATATTTT. The chain combines TRBV4-1 with TRBJ1-3, with D unclear. V lost 1 base and J lost 1, with 17 bases in between. In germline, CDR1 is MGHRA, CDR2 YSYEKL. The CDR3 consists of 18 residues.

In regard to this clone: Different DNA sequences within this sample yield the same CDR3. J is TRBJ1-5 and V is TRBV28; D gene ambiguous. Per the germline V gene, CDR1 is MDHEN and CDR2 is SYDVKM. V was shortened by 6 bases and J by 4 bases, with 7 bases between the two germline ends. This CDR3 is 12 amino acids long. In DNA form, the CDR3 reads TGTGCCAGCAGCCTCTTAAATCAGCCCCAGCATTTT. Translated: CASSLLNQPQHF. The full variable domain, completed using reference TRBV28 and TRBJ1-5, is DVKVTQSSRYLVKRTGEKVFLECVQDMDHENMFWYRQDPGLGLRLIYFSYDVKMKEKGDIPEGYSVSREKKERFSLILESASTNQTSMYLCASSLLNQPQHFGDGTRLSIL.

The chain employs TRBV3-1 (or the pseudogene TRBV3-2) and TRBJ1-2; unclear D gene. The CDR3 runs to 15 residues. Germline assignment: CDR1 LGHDT and CDR2 YNNKEL (reference sequence). V lost 0 bases and J lost 2, with 10 bases in between. CDR3 sequence (DNA): TGTGCCAGCAGCCAAGATCTGCGAAGCAACTATGGCTACACCTTC. The encoded protein is CASSQDLRSNYGYTF.

This chain uses TRBV5-1 with TRBJ2-1, with 7 bases aligning to TRBD1. CDR1 and CDR2 (germline): SGHRS, YFSETQ. The CDR3 is made up of 15 amino acids. The V and J ends lost 4 bases and 4 bases, in that order; junction bases with no gene match: 8. The CDR3 nucleotides are TGCGCCAGCAGCGACCCACAGGGGTATTACAATGAGCAGTTCTTC. Translated: CASSDPQGYYNEQFF.

The rearrangement uses TRBV19 and TRBJ1-2; possibly TRBD1 for D (5 bases). Per the germline V gene, CDR1 is LNHDA and CDR2 is SQIVND (reference sequence). V lost 1 base, J lost 7 bases, and 16 bases lay in between. There are 15 residues in the CDR3. The CDR3 region is CASSIGGVRQLGYTF. The CDR3 region has the DNA TGTGCCAGTAGTATAGGAGGGGTTCGCCAACTTGGCTACACCTTC.